Listed below are T cell receptor beta chains from one sample, sequenced in a study of control samples from healthy donors and cancer patients. Repertoires were generated with immunoSEQ multiplex PCR, while TCRdb's copy carries only in-frame clones and drops some. Of about 120,000 clones listed, approximately 93% are singletons. Sequencing was performed on blood. These receptors were collected from a man aged 25-45 years in good health. CDR3s leave out the opening cysteine and the closing phenylalanine or tryptophan. The D gene is left open where the match is weak. Clone size appears in some rows only: once, few, many, or a class for an expanded clone.

clone_size j_call v_call d_call cdr3_aa
- TRBJ1-4 TRBV5-1 TRBD1 ASSHGQGGANEKLF
- TRBJ2-7 TRBV15 - ATSRETAPAYEQY
- TRBJ1-1 TRBV5-1 - ASSLVGGANTEAF
- TRBJ1-5 TRBV6-6 - ASSPDSLNQPQH
- TRBJ1-1 TRBV5-1 TRBD1 ASSLADRVTEAF
few TRBJ1-2 TRBV24-1 - ATSIAGLGYYGYT
once TRBJ1-1 TRBV4-1 TRBD1 ASSHRQGYTEAF
- TRBJ1-2 TRBV6-6 - ASSLTGTNYGYT
once TRBJ2-5 TRBV6-5 TRBD2 ASVGLAVQETQY
- TRBJ1-6 TRBV7-9 - ASRGGGYNSPLH
- TRBJ1-4 TRBV2 TRBD1 ASSPDRGRHEKLF
- TRBJ2-1 TRBV6-4 - ATSTDPYNEQF
once TRBJ2-3 TRBV6-5 - ASTPMLGSTDTQY
- TRBJ1-3 TRBV27 TRBD1 ASSPRQGHTIY
once TRBJ2-1 TRBV5-4 TRBD2 ASSLGGGSSYNEQF
- TRBJ2-3 TRBV28 - ASSLPSGGTDTQY
- TRBJ1-3 TRBV18 - ASSSENFSSGNTIY
- TRBJ2-2 TRBV25-1 - ASSEFRVTGELF
- TRBJ1-1 TRBV5-1 TRBD1 ASSRGGDRSPEAF
- TRBJ1-1 TRBV18 - ASSPPTREGGQGYNTEAF
- TRBJ1-1 TRBV4-2 TRBD1 ASSQLDRANTEAF
- TRBJ2-2 TRBV4-2 - ASRLREDGELF
- TRBJ1-2 TRBV28 TRBD1 ASSLWGPGQGVHGYT
few TRBJ1-5 TRBV7-9 - ASSPSDQPQH
- TRBJ1-4 TRBV7-9 - ASSLGALNEKLF
- TRBJ1-1 TRBV5-6 - ASSSLPGNTEAF
- TRBJ2-1 TRBV27 - ASSLDGDEQF
- TRBJ1-2 TRBV19 - ASSPTGGDPLNGYT
once TRBJ2-3 TRBV9 - ASSETVSTDTQY
once TRBJ1-1 TRBV11-2 TRBD1 ASSLTGGVSPSTEAF
- TRBJ1-2 TRBV6-5 - ASREQDTTNYGYT
- TRBJ1-6 TRBV2 TRBD1 ASSEPAGGGSYNSPLH
- TRBJ1-5 TRBV28 - ASIGVAGNQPQH
- TRBJ2-3 TRBV6-5 - ASSTIGGATDTQY
- TRBJ2-3 TRBV7-9 TRBD2 ASSPTSGGSTDTQY
- TRBJ2-2 TRBV4-1 - ASSQARGQDRTGELF
- TRBJ1-6 TRBV7-6 TRBD1 ASSLTGGNNSPLH
- TRBJ1-1 TRBV11-2 - ASSFKAGGFNTEAF
- TRBJ2-3 TRBV7-9 TRBD2 ASSNRTSGGTDTQY
- TRBJ1-1 TRBV10-3 TRBD1 VAGTDPTEAF